This T cell receptor (beta chain) came from a study of long-term antiretroviral therapy in people with HIV. Version v3.0 of the immunoSEQ assay was performed at survey level. The method was immunoSEQ multiplex PCR; TCRdb's version includes in-frame clones alone and lacks a portion of them. The profile shows tens of thousands of clones, around 86% of them singletons. In regard to this clone: Its cognate antigen is unknown.

Germline V lookup: CDR1 MNHNS, CDR2 SASEGT. The CDR3 covers 15 residues. The V gene lost 6 bases and the J gene lost 5 bases, with 17 bases spanning the gap. Study-level results: ART-treated samples gained diversity yet remained below transplant donor controls. Across all time points, the repertoire was dominated by clones that expanded before ART.

The chain combines TRBV6-1 with TRBJ2-4; D remains ambiguous. The TCR comes from a man aged 50-59 years with HIV. Sequences were derived from unsorted PBMCs, sampled 0.4 years after starting antiretroviral therapy. As DNA, the CDR3 is TGTGCCAGCAGCCTTCACTCCGGGTTCGAAAACATTCAGTACTTC. Translating gives CASSLHSGFENIQYF.